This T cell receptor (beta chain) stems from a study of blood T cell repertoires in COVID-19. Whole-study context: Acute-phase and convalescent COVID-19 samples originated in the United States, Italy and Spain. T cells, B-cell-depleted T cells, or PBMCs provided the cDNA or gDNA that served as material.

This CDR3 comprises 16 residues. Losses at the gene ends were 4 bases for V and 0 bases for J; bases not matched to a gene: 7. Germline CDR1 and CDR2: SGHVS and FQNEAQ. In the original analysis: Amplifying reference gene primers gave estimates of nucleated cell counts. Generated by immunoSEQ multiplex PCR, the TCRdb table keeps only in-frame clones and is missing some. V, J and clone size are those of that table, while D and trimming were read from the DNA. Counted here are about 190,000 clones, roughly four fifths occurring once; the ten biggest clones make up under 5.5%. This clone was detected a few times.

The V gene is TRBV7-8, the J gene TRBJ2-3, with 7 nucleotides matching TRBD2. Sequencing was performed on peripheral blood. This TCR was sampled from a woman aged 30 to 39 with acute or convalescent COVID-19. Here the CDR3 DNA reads TGTGCCAGCAGCTCCCGAGCGGGGAGTAGCACAGATACGCAGTATTTT. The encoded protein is CASSSRAGSSTDTQYF.